Listed here are 28 T cell receptor beta chains from one sample, sequenced in a study of T cells after yellow fever vaccination. TCRdb passed the 5' RACE reads through MiXCR, listing each CDR3 protein once. This table holds some 120,000 distinct CDR3 sequences, 13% to 15% found once. The specimen was CD8+ T cells sorted from PBMCs, collected 5 days after the yellow fever booster vaccination. These TCRs come from a man younger than 35 who received the YFV17D yellow fever vaccine.

The V and J genes are TRBV5-1 and TRBJ1-1; D is uncertain. The V and J ends lost 4 bases and 5 bases respectively, with 12 bases between them. Germline CDR1 SGHRS, CDR2 YFSETQ. CDR3 length: 13 residues. The CDR3 loop is CASSEVGETEAFF. The CDR3 DNA is TGCGCCAGCAGCGAGGTTGGGGAAACTGAAGCTTTCTTT.

This clonotype was seen only a few times. The V and J genes are TRBV4-1 and TRBJ2-2; D is unresolved. Germline assignment: CDR1 MGHRA and CDR2 YSYEKL. V was clipped by 3 bases and J by 3 bases, with 11 bases between them. CDR3 length: 15 residues. This CDR3 reads CASSQRQTDTGELFF. In nucleotides, the CDR3 is TGCGCCAGCAGCCAGAGGCAGACCGACACCGGGGAGCTGTTTTTT.

This clonotype has only a few counts. The rearrangement links TRBV14 to TRBJ2-1; the D is unclear. V was trimmed by 4 bases and J by 7 bases, leaving 11 bases between them. Per germline, CDR1 SGHDN and CDR2 FVKESK. The CDR3 extends over 13 amino acids. CDR3 sequence (DNA): TGTGCCAGCAGCCTATTGGAAAGTAATGAGCAGTTCTTC. This codes for CASSLLESNEQFF. Using reference TRBV14 and TRBJ2-1 for the parts outside the CDR3, the full variable domain is EAGVTQFPSHSVIEKGQTVTLRCDPISGHDNLYWYRRVMGKEIKFLLHFVKESKQDESGMPNNRFLAERTGGTYSTLKVQPAELEDSGVYFCASSLLESNEQFFGPGTRLTVL.

The V call is TRBV5-8, the J call TRBJ2-3; D call uncertain. Germline values: CDR1 SGHTS, CDR2 YDEGEE. The CDR3 is made up of 15 amino acids. V was clipped by 0 bases and J by 4 bases, with 12 bases between them. CDR3 in amino acids: CASSLGTMGPDTQYF. CDR3 coding DNA: TGTGCCAGCAGCTTGGGAACCATGGGCCCAGATACGCAGTATTTT.

The V and J genes are TRBV6-5 and TRBJ1-1; D is unclear. The CDR3 is made up of 13 amino acids. V shed 0 bases and J shed 1 base, with 3 bases lying between them. From germline, CDR1 is MNHEY and CDR2 SVGAGI. The CDR3 region is CASSYSANTEAFF. In DNA, the CDR3 is TGTGCCAGCAGTTACTCCGCGAACACTGAAGCTTTCTTT.

CDR3 DNA sequence: TGTGCCAGCAGTGAATATAGGGTGAGCACAGATACGCAGTATTTT. Its protein product is CASSEYRVSTDTQYF. This rearrangement joins TRBV25-1 to TRBJ2-3; unclear D gene. The CDR3 consists of 15 residues. V shed 0 bases and J shed 0 bases, with 7 bases lying between them. Germline values: CDR1 MGHDK, CDR2 SYGVNS.

In its sample, this clonotype was seen a few times. The chain recombines TRBV6-6 with TRBJ1-2; D gene unclear. This CDR3 region has 13 residues. CDR1 is MNHNY and CDR2 is SVGAGI in the germline V gene (reference sequence). V gave up 4 bases and J gave up 2 bases, with 8 bases separating them. For the CDR3, the DNA is TGTGCCAGCAGTTTTACACTAAACTATGGCTACACCTTC. It translates to CASSFTLNYGYTF.

This clonotype was observed many times. The V and J genes are TRBV14 and TRBJ2-5; 7 bases fit TRBD2. The germline V gene has CDR1 SGHDN and CDR2 FVKESK. This CDR3 has 17 residues. The V gene end was trimmed by 4 bases and the J gene end by 4 bases; junction bases not matched to a gene: 15. For the CDR3, the DNA is TGTGCCAGCAGCCCCATCTCTCGACAGCGCGGGGGAGAGACCCAGTACTTC. The encoded protein is CASSPISRQRGGETQYF.

This clonotype was seen a few times. V gene TRBV4-1 combines with J gene TRBJ2-5; no clear D gene. Germline CDR1 MGHRA, CDR2 YSYEKL. V dropped 1 base and J dropped 5 bases, with 11 bases sitting between them. The CDR3 has 14 amino acids. The CDR3 is CASSQGMGSETQYF. CDR3 in DNA: TGCGCCAGCAGCCAAGGGATGGGAAGCGAGACCCAGTACTTC.

This clonotype was seen repeatedly, ten times or more. The chain links TRBV7-6 to TRBJ1-1, with D perhaps TRBD1 (6 bases). V was trimmed by 5 bases and J by 1 base, leaving 17 bases between them. The CDR3 length is 16 residues. The germline V gene encodes CDR1 SGHVS and CDR2 FNYEAQ. The CDR3 coding sequence is TGTGCCAGCAGCGTAGGTGCAGGGGCAGCGAACACTGAAGCTTTCTTT. Residues: CASSVGAGAANTEAFF.

This clonotype was seen a few times. DNA of the CDR3: TGTGCCAGCAGCTTATTAGTAGTGACGGGCAGAAAATACAATGAGCAGTTCTTC. This encodes CASSLLVVTGRKYNEQFF. The chain couples TRBV7-6 to TRBJ2-1; no definite D call. The CDR3 sequence is 18 residues long. Germline loops: CDR1 SGHVS, CDR2 FNYEAQ. V lost 2 bases and J 4 bases, leaving 21 bases between the germline ends. The full variable domain, completed using reference TRBV7-6 and TRBJ2-1, is GAGVSQSPRYKVTKRGQDVALRCDPISGHVSLYWYRQALGQGPEFLTYFNYEAQQDKSGLPNDRFSAERPEGSISTLTIQRTEQRDSAMYRCASSLLVVTGRKYNEQFFGPGTRLTVL.

In nucleotides, the CDR3 is TGTGCCAGCAGCGCGTCTAGCGGGGGGATCGCAGATACGCAGTATTTT. Its translation is CASSASSGGIADTQYF. The genes are TRBV9 and TRBJ2-3, with 11 bases matching TRBD2. This CDR3 region has 16 residues. Losses at the gene ends were 3 bases for V and 4 bases for J; bases not matched to a gene: 7. Germline loops: CDR1 SGDLS, CDR2 YYNGEE.

V is TRBV12-5 and J is TRBJ2-1, with D perhaps TRBD2 (5 bases). The CDR3 loop spans 16 amino acids. CDR1 and CDR2 (germline): LGHNT, FRNRAP. Trimming cost V 3 bases and J 6 bases, with 18 bases left between them. The CDR3 sequence is CASGFSTEASLNEQFF. In nucleotides, the CDR3 is TGTGCTAGTGGTTTTTCCACGGAGGCTAGCCTCAATGAGCAGTTCTTC.

This chain links TRBV4-1 with TRBJ2-3, with 11 positions matching TRBD2. This CDR3 is built from 15 residues. Trimming took 4 bases from V and 6 from J; bases not matched to a gene: 6. The V gene's germline CDR1 is MGHRA and CDR2 YSYEKL. The CDR3 region is CASSRGTSGGDTQYF. CDR3 nucleotide sequence: TGCGCCAGCAGCCGCGGGACTAGCGGTGGGGATACGCAGTATTTT.

There are a few counts of this clonotype. The V call is TRBV10-3, the J call TRBJ1-1; D is unresolved. The ends were cut back, 0 bases at V and 7 bases at J, with 15 bases in the middle. This CDR3 has 15 residues. CDR1 is ENHRY, CDR2 SYGVKD, per germline. The CDR3, as DNA: TGTGCCATCAGTGAGTCAGGAGAGGGAGATAGTGAAGCTTTCTTT. As protein: CAISESGEGDSEAFF.

A few counts support this clonotype. J is TRBJ2-1 and V is TRBV28, with TRBD1 identical over 7 bases. Trimming took 8 bases from V and 0 from J; bases not matched to a gene: 7. Germline V CDR1 and CDR2: MDHEN, SYDVKM. This CDR3 is 15 amino acids long. CDR3 sequence (DNA): TGTGCCAGCCGAAGCCGGGACAGCTCCTACAATGAGCAGTTCTTC. Encoded protein: CASRSRDSSYNEQFF.

In its sample, this clonotype was seen a few times. The V gene is TRBV24-1, the J gene TRBJ2-1, with D perhaps assigned TRBD1 or TRBD2 (5 bases each). This CDR3 has 15 amino acids. V was shortened by 2 bases and J by 5 bases, with 12 bases between the two germline ends. Germline V gene sequence: CDR1 KGHDR, CDR2 SFDVKD. The CDR3 protein is CATSDSGTDHNEQFF. For the CDR3, the DNA is TGTGCCACCAGTGATTCCGGGACCGATCACAATGAGCAGTTCTTC.

V and J are TRBV12-3 or TRBV12-4 and TRBJ2-3, with a possible D match to TRBD2 (6 bases). The V and J ends lost 7 bases and 4 bases respectively, with 12 bases between them. The CDR3 is made up of 13 amino acids. CDR3 sequence reads: CASMRREADTQYF. The CDR3 DNA is TGTGCCAGCATGAGGAGGGAGGCAGATACGCAGTATTTT.

This clonotype was observed a few times. The J gene is TRBJ1-6, the V gene TRBV7-6, with a tentative D call TRBD1 (6 bases). Trimming left V 5 bases short and J 1 base short, with 15 bases between. This CDR3 comprises 17 residues. Germline V gives CDR1 SGHVS, CDR2 FNYEAQ. CDR3: CASSKGGLMSYNSPLHF. The CDR3 region has the DNA TGTGCCAGCAGCAAGGGGGGACTTATGTCCTATAATTCACCCCTCCACTTT.

This chain joins TRBV5-8 and TRBJ1-1; 7 bases match TRBD1. Germline values: CDR1 SGHTS, CDR2 YDEGEE. The CDR3 spans 16 residues. V shed 1 base, J shed 1 base, and the junction held 7 bases outside the gene matches. The CDR3 here is CASSLTSGGSNTEAFF. The CDR3 coding sequence is TGTGCCAGCAGCTTGACATCAGGGGGGTCGAACACTGAAGCTTTCTTT.

The sample holds a few counts of this clonotype. J is TRBJ1-1 and V is TRBV5-1; D is possibly TRBD1 (5 bases). The CDR3 consists of 18 residues. Germline CDR1 reads SGHRS; CDR2 reads YFSETQ. V was trimmed by 4 bases and J by 0 bases, leaving 22 bases between them. Here the CDR3 reads CASSTDSGAGRLNTEAFF. CDR3 nucleotide sequence: TGCGCCAGCAGCACGGACTCCGGAGCGGGACGTTTGAACACTGAAGCTTTCTTT. Supplemented by reference TRBV5-1 and TRBJ1-1, the full variable domain reads KAGVTQTPRYLIKTRGQQVTLSCSPISGHRSVSWYQQTPGQGLQFLFEYFSETQRNKGNFPGRFSGRQFSNSRSEMNVSTLELGDSALYLCASSTDSGAGRLNTEAFFGQGTRLTVV.

This clonotype showed up just a few times. The J gene is TRBJ1-5, the V gene TRBV20-1, with D possibly matching TRBD1 (5 bases). CDR1 is DFQATT, CDR2 SNEGSKA, per germline (reference sequence). The CDR3 has 15 residues. V gave up 3 bases and J gave up 0 bases, with 12 bases separating them. In nucleotides, the CDR3 is TGCAGTGCTAGTGAGGGGTTATATAGCAATCAGCCCCAGCATTTT. This encodes CSASEGLYSNQPQHF.

The V gene is TRBV7-2, the J gene TRBJ1-6; TRBD1 might be the D (5 bases). There are 16 residues in the CDR3. Germline CDR1 is SGHTA and CDR2 is FQGNSA. V was trimmed by 1 base and J by 10 bases, leaving 17 bases between them. The CDR3 DNA sequence: TGTGCCAGCAGCTTAGTCGGGGAACTGGGGGAATCACCCCTCCACTTT. Translated: CASSLVGELGESPLHF.

This clonotype was seen repeatedly, ten times or more. V gene TRBV20-1 combines with J gene TRBJ2-5; weak D call: TRBD2 (6 bases). This CDR3 is 13 amino acids long. Germline assignment: CDR1 DFQATT and CDR2 SNEGSKA (reference sequence). The V end was cut by 7 bases, the J end by 5 bases, with 17 bases between. In DNA, the CDR3 is TGCAGTGTTAGGGCGGGGAGCTGGGAGACCCAGTACTTC. Protein product: CSVRAGSWETQYF.

The J gene is TRBJ2-7, the V gene TRBV7-2, with 9 bases fitting TRBD1. Trimming took 5 bases from V and 4 from J; bases not matched to a gene: 9. The CDR3 loop spans 15 amino acids. Looked up from germline, CDR1 is SGHTA and CDR2 is FQGNSA. This CDR3 is CASSPTAGTGYEQYF. CDR3 in DNA: TGTGCCAGCAGCCCGACGGCCGGGACAGGGTACGAGCAGTACTTC.

The J gene is TRBJ1-2, the V gene TRBV7-9; unclear D gene. This CDR3 is built from 14 residues. Trimming stripped 3 bases from V and 6 bases from J, with 14 bases between. CDR1 SEHNR and CDR2 FQNEAQ come from the germline V gene (reference sequence). DNA of the CDR3: TGTGCCAGCAGCTTTAAAGTACGGTCGAATGGCTACACCTTC. This translates into CASSFKVRSNGYTF.

The rearrangement uses TRBV20-1 and TRBJ1-5, with TRBD1 matching 7 bases. This CDR3 is 14 amino acids long. V dropped 6 bases and J dropped 2; count of bases not matched to a gene: 7. CDR1 is DFQATT and CDR2 is SNEGSKA in the germline V gene (reference sequence). CDR3 amino acids: CSAYPDRGNQPQHF. The CDR3 DNA sequence: TGCAGTGCCTATCCCGACAGGGGCAATCAGCCCCAGCATTTT.

The genes are TRBV27 and TRBJ2-7; D possibly matches TRBD1 or TRBD2 (6 bases each). Between the trimmed V and J ends, which lost 3 bases and 2 bases, there was a span of 11 bases. From germline, CDR1 is MNHEY and CDR2 SMNVEV (reference sequence). The CDR3 is made up of 14 amino acids. The CDR3 DNA reads TGTGCCAGCAGTTTCCTTGGGGGGCCCTACGAGCAGTACGTC. Translated, it gives CASSFLGGPYEQYV.